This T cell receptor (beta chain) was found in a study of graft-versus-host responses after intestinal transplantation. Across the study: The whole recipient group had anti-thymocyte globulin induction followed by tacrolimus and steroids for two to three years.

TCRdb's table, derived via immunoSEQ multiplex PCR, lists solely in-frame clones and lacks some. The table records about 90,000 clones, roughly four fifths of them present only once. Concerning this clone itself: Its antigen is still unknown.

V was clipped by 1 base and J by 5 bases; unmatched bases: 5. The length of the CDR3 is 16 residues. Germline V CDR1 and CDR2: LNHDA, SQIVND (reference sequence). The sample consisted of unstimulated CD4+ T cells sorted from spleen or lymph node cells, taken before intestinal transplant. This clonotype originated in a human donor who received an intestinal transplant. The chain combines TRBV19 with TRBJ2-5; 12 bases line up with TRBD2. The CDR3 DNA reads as TGTGCCAGTAGTATAGTGACTAGCGGGAGATGGGAGACCCAGTACTTC. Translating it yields CASSIVTSGRWETQYF.